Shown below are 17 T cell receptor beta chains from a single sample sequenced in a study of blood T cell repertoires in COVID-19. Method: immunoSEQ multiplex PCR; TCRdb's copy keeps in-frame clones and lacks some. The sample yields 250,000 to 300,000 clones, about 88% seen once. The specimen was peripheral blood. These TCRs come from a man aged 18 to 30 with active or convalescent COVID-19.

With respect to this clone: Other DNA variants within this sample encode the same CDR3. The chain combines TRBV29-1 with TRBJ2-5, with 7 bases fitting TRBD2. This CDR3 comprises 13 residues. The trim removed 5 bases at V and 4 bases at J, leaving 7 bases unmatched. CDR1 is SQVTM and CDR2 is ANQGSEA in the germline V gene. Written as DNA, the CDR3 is TGCAGCGTTTCCGGGACGGGAGGAGAGACCCAGTACTTC. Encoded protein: CSVSGTGGETQYF.

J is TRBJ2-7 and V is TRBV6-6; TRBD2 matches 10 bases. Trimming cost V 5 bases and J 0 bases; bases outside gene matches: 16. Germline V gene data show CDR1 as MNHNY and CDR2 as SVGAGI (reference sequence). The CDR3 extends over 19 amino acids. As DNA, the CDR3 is TGTGCCAGCAGTCCCTACGGGACTAGCGATGGTCTGGGCTCCTACGAGCAGTACTTC. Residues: CASSPYGTSDGLGSYEQYF.

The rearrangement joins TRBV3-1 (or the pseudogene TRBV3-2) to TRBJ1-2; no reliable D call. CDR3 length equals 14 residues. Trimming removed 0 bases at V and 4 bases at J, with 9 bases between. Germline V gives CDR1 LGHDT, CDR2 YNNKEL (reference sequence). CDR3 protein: CASSQDPGPYGYTF. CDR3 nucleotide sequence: TGTGCCAGCAGCCAAGATCCAGGTCCCTATGGCTACACCTTC.

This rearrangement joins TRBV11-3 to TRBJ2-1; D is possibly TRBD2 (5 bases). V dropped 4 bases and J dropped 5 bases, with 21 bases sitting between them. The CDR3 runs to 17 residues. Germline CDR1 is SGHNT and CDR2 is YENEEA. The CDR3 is CASSSPLGLADHNEQFF. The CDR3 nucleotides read TGTGCCAGCAGCTCTCCTCTAGGGCTAGCTGACCACAATGAGCAGTTCTTC. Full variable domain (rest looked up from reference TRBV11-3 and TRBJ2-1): EAGVVQSPRYKIIEKKQPVAFWCNPISGHNTLYWYLQNLGQGPELLIRYENEEAVDDSQLPKDRFSAERLKGVDSTLKIQPAELGDSAVYLCASSSPLGLADHNEQFFGPGTRLTVL.

The CDR3 sequence is CASSLVGQTAFF. The DNA for the CDR3 is TGTGCCAGCAGCTTAGTCGGACAGACGGCTTTCTTT. The chain uses TRBV5-6 and TRBJ1-1, with TRBD1 as a possible D gene (6 bases). CDR1 SGHDT and CDR2 YYEEEE come from the germline V gene. Trimming shortened V by 2 bases and J by 11 bases, and 13 bases separated the two germline ends. This CDR3 comprises 12 residues.

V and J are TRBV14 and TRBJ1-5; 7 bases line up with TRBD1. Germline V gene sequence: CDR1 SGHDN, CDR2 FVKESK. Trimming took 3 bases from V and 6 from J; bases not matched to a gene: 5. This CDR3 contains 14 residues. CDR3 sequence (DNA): TGTGCCAGCAGCCATCAAGGGGGCTTTCAGCCCCAGCATTTT. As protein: CASSHQGGFQPQHF. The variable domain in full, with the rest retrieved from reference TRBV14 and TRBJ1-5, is EAGVTQFPSHSVIEKGQTVTLRCDPISGHDNLYWYRRVMGKEIKFLLHFVKESKQDESGMPNNRFLAERTGGTYSTLKVQPAELEDSGVYFCASSHQGGFQPQHFGDGTRLSIL.

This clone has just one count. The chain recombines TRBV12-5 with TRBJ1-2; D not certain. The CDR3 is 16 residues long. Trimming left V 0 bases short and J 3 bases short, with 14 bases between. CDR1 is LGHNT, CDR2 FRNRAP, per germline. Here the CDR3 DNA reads TGTGCTAGTGGTTTGGTACGGGAGGTTGTGTACTATGGCTACACCTTC. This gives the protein CASGLVREVVYYGYTF.

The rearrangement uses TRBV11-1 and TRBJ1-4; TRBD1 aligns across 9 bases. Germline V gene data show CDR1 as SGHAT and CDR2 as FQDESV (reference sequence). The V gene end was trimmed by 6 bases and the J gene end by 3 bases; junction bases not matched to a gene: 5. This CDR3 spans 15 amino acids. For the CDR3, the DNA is TGTGCCAGCAGATCAGGACAGGGGCCTAATGAAAAACTGTTTTTT. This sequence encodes CASRSGQGPNEKLFF.

Here the CDR3 DNA reads TGTGCCAGCTCGTGGGGGGTCGAGCAGCCCCAGCATTTT. Translation: CASSWGVEQPQHF. The rearrangement uses TRBV2 and TRBJ1-5; maybe TRBD1 (5 bases). Trimming removed 8 bases at V and 7 bases at J, with 15 bases between. Germline V gives CDR1 SNHLY, CDR2 FYNNEI. This CDR3 has 13 amino acids. The variable domain in full, completed from reference TRBV2 and TRBJ1-5, reads EPEVTQTPSHQVTQMGQEVILRCVPISNHLYFYWYRQILGQKVEFLVSFYNNEISEKSEIFDDQFSVERPDGSNFTLKIRSTKLEDSAMYFCASSWGVEQPQHFGDGTRLSIL.

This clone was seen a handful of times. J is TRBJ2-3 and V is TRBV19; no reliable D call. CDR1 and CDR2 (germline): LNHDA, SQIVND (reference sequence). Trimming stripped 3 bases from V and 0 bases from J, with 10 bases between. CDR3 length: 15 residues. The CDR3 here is CASSMAALSTDTQYF. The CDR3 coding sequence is TGTGCCAGTAGTATGGCGGCCCTTAGCACAGATACGCAGTATTTT.

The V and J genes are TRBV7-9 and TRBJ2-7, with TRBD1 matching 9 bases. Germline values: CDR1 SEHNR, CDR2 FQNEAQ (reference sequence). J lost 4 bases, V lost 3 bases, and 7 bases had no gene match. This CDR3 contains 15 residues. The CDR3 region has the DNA TGTGCCAGCAGCTTGAAGGGACAGGGTGGGTACGAGCAGTACTTC. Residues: CASSLKGQGGYEQYF. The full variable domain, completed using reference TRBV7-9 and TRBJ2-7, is DTGVSQNPRHKITKRGQNVTFRCDPISEHNRLYWYRQTLGQGPEFLTYFQNEAQLEKSRLLSDRFSAERPKGSFSTLEIQRTEQGDSAMYLCASSLKGQGGYEQYFGPGTRLTVT.

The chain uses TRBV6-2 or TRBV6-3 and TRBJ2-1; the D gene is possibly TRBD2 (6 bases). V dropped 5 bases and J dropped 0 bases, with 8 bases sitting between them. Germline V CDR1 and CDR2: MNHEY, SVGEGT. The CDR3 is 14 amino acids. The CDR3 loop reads CASSNGSSYNEQFF. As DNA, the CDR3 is TGTGCCAGCAGTAACGGGAGCTCCTACAATGAGCAGTTCTTC.

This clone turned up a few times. CDR3 amino acids: CASSLQPSENTEAFF. The CDR3 nucleotides are TGTGCCAGCTCTCTACAGCCCTCCGAAAACACTGAAGCTTTCTTT. The gene calls are TRBV18 and TRBJ1-1, with D hard to call. Germline values: CDR1 KGHSH, CDR2 LQKENI. The CDR3 has 15 residues. V was clipped by 6 bases and J by 2 bases, with 16 bases between them.

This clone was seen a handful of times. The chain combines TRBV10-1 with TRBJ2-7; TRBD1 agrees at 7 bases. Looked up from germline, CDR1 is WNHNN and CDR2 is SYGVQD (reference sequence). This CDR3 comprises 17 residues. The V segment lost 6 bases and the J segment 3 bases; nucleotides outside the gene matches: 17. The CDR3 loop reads CASSGSLFRDRVYEQYF. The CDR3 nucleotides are TGCGCCAGCAGCGGGTCGTTGTTTCGGGACAGAGTCTACGAGCAGTACTTC.

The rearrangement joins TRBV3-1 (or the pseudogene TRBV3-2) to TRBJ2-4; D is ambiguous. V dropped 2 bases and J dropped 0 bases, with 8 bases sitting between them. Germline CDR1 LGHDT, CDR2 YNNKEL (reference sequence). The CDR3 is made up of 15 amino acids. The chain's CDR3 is CASSQRGGAKNIQYF. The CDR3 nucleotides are TGTGCCAGCAGCCAAAGAGGTGGAGCCAAAAACATTCAGTACTTC.

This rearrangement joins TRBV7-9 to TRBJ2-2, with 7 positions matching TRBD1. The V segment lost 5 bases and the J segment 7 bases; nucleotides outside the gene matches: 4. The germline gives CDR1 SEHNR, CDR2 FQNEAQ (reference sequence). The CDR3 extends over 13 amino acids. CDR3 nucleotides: TGTGCCAGCAGCCGATCAGGGGGCGGGGAGCTGTTTTTT. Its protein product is CASSRSGGGELFF. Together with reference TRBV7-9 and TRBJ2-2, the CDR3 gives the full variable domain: DTGVSQNPRHKITKRGQNVTFRCDPISEHNRLYWYRQTLGQGPEFLTYFQNEAQLEKSRLLSDRFSAERPKGSFSTLEIQRTEQGDSAMYLCASSRSGGGELFFGEGSRLTVL.

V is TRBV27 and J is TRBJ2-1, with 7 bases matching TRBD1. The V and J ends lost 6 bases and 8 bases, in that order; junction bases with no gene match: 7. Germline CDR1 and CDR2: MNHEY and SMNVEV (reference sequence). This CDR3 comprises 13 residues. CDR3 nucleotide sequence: TGTGCCAGCAGCCTAAACAGGGGCCATGAGCAGTTCTTC. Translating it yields CASSLNRGHEQFF.